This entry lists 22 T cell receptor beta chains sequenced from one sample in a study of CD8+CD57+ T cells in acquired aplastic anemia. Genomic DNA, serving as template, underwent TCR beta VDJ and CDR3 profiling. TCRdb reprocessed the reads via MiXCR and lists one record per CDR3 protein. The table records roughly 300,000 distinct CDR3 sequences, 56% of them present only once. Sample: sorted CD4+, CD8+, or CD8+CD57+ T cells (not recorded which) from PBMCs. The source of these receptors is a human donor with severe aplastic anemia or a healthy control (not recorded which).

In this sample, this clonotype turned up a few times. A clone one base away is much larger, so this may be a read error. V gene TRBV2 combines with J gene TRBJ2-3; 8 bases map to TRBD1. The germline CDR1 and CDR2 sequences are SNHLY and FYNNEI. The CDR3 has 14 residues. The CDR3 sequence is CAGSMGQERDTQYF. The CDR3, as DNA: TGTGCCGGCAGTATGGGACAGGAGAGGGATACGCAGTATTTT.

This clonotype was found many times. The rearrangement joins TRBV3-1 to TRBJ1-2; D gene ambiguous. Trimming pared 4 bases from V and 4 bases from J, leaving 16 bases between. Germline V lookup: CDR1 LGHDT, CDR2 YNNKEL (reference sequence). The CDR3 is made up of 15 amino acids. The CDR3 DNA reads TGTGCCAGCAGCCCATCTATTACAGCCACCTATGGCTACACCTTC. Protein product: CASSPSITATYGYTF.

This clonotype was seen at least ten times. The CDR3 protein is CSATGLAGETQYF. The CDR3 region has the DNA TGCAGTGCTACGGGACTAGCGGGGGAGACCCAGTACTTC. The chain couples TRBV20-1 to TRBJ2-5; 13 bases fit TRBD2. Unmatched junction bases numbered 1, after V lost 4 bases and J lost 5 bases. The CDR3 totals 13 residues. Germline V lookup: CDR1 DFQATT, CDR2 SNEGSKA (reference sequence).

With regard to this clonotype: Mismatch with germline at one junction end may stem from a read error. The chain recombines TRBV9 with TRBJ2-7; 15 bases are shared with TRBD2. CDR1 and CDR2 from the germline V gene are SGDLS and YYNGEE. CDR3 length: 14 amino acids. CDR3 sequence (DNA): TGTGCCAGCAGCCCTGGACTAGCGGGGGGGTCCTTGGACTTC. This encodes CASSPGLAGGSLDF. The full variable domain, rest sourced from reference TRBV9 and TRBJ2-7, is DSGVTQTPKHLITATGQRVTLRCSPRSGDLSVYWYQQSLDQGLQFLIQYYNGEERAKGNILERFSAQQFPDLHSELNLSSLELGDSALYFCASSPGLAGGSLDFGPGTRLTVT.

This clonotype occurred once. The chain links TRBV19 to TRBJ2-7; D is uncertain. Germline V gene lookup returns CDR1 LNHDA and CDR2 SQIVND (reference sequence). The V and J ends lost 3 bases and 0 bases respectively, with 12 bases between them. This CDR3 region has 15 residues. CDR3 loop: CASSINGLSSYEQYF. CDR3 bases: TGTGCCAGTAGTATTAATGGATTAAGCTCCTACGAGCAGTACTTC.

CDR3 loop: CASSPPGLETDQQYF. Here the CDR3 DNA reads TGTGCCAGCAGCCCCCCGGGACTAGAGACCGATCAGCAGTACTTC. The chain uses TRBV11-2 and TRBJ2-7; 8 bases line up with TRBD2. The CDR3 consists of 15 residues. Unmatched junction bases numbered 14, after V lost 5 bases and J lost 8 bases. The germline gives CDR1 SGHAT, CDR2 FQNNGV.

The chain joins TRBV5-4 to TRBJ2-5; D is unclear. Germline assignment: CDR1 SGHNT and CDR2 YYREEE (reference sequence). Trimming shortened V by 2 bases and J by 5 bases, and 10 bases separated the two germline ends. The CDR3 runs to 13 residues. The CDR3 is CASSFSLGETQYF. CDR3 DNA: TGTGCCAGCAGCTTCTCGTTAGGGGAGACCCAGTACTTC. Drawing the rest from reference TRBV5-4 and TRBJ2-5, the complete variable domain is ETGVTQSPTHLIKTRGQQVTLRCSSQSGHNTVSWYQQALGQGPQFIFQYYREEENGRGNFPPRFSGLQFPNYSSELNVNALELDDSALYLCASSFSLGETQYFGPGTRLLVL.

CDR3 bases: TGCAGTGCTAGGCATTACAGGAATTCCTACGAGCAGTACTTC. Its translation is CSARHYRNSYEQYF. This chain joins TRBV20-1 and TRBJ2-7; perhaps TRBD1 as D (5 bases). The CDR3 has 14 residues. CDR1 and CDR2 (germline): DFQATT, SNEGSKA (reference sequence). The ends were cut back, 3 bases at V and 1 base at J, with 13 bases in the middle.

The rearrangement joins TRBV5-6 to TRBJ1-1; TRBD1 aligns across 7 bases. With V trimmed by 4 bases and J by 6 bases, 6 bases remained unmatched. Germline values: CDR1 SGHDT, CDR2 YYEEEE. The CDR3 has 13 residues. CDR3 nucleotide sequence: TGTGCCAGCAGCCGCGGGACAGAGGCTGAAGCTTTCTTT. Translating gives CASSRGTEAEAFF.

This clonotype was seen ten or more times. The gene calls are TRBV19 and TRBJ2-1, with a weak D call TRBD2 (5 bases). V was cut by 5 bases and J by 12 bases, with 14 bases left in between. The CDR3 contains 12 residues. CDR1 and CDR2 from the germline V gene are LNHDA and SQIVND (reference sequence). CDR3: CASSPSGWWQFF. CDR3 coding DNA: TGTGCCAGTAGTCCTTCGGGGTGGTGGCAGTTCTTC.

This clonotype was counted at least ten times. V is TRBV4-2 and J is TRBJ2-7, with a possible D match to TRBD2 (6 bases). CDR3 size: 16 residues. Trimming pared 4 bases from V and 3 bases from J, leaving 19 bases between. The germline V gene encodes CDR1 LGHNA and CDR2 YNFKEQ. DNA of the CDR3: TGTGCCAGCAGCCCCTCGATTAGTAGCGGTGACTACGAGCAGTACTTC. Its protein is CASSPSISSGDYEQYF.

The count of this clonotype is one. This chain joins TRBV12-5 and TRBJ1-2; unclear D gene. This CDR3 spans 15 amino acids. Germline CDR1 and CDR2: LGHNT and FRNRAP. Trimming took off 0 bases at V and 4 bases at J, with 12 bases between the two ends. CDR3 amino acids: CASGLVLGSIYGYTF. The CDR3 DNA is TGTGCTAGTGGTTTGGTACTGGGATCCATCTATGGCTACACCTTC.

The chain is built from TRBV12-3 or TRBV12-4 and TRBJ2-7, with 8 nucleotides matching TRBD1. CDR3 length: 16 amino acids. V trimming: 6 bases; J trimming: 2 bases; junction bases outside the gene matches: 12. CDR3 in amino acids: CASSDRGQPRAYEQYF. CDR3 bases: TGTGCCAGCAGCGACAGGGGACAACCAAGAGCCTACGAGCAGTACTTC.

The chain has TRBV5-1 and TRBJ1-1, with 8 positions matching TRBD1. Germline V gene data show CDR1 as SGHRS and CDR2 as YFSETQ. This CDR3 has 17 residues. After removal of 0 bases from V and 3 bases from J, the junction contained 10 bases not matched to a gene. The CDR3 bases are TGCGCCAGCAGCTTGGGTTCAGGGGGCATAGGCTACACTGAAGCTTTCTTT. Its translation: CASSLGSGGIGYTEAFF.

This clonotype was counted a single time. The CDR3 DNA is TGCAGCGTCGCCACGGACCCTTCTAACTATGGCTACACCTTC. Translation: CSVATDPSNYGYTF. The chain joins TRBV29-1 to TRBJ1-2; D is undetermined. Trimming shortened V by 6 bases and J by 0 bases, and 14 bases separated the two germline ends. The CDR3 totals 14 residues. Germline CDR1 and CDR2: SQVTM and ANQGSEA.

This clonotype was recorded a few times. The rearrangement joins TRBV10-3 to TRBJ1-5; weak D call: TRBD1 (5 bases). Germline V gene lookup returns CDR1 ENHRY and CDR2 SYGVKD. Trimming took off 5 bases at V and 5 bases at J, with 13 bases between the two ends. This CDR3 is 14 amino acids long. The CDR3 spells CAISRGGEDQPQHF. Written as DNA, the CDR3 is TGTGCCATCAGTCGGGGGGGGGAGGATCAGCCCCAGCATTTT.

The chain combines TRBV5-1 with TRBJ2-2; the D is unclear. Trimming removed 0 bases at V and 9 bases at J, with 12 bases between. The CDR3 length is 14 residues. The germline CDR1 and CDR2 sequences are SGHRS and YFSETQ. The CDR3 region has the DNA TGCGCCAGCAGCTTGGACGGTCGGCAGCGGGAGCTGTTTTTT. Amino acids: CASSLDGRQRELFF.

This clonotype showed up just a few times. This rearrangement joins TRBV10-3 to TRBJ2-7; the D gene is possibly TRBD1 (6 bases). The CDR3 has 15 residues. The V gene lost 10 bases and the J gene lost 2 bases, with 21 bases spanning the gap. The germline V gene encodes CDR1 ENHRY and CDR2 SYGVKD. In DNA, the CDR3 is TGTGCCACGTCACAGGGTCCCTTATTTACCTACGAGCAGTACTTC. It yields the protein CATSQGPLFTYEQYF.

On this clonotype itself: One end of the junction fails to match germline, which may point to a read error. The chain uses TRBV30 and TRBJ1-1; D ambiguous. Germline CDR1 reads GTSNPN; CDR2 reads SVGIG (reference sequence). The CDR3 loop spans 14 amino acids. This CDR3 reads CAWTTTGVSSEALF. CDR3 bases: TGTGCCTGGACCACCACCGGGGTTTCATCTGAAGCTCTCTTT.

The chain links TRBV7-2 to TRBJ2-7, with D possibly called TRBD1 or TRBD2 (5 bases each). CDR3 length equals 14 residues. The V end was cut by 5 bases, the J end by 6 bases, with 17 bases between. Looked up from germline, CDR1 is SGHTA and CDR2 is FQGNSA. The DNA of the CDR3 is TGTGCCAGCAGCCTAACCGGGACGAGCGGCGAGCAGTACTTC. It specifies CASSLTGTSGEQYF.

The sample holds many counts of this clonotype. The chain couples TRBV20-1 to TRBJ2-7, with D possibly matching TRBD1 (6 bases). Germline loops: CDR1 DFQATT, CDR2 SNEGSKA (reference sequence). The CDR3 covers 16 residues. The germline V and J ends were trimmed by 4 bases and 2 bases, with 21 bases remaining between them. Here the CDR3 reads CSATDPGTRATYEQYF. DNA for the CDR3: TGCAGTGCTACCGATCCCGGGACAAGAGCTACCTACGAGCAGTACTTC.

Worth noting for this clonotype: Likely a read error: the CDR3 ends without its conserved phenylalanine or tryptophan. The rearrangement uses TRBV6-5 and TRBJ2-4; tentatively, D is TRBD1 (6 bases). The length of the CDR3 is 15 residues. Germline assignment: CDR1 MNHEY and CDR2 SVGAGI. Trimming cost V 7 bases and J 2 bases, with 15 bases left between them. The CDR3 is CASKRVGATKNIQYL. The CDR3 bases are TGTGCCAGCAAACGTGTGGGGGCGACCAAAAACATTCAGTACCTC.